These 10 T cell receptor beta chains share one sample of origin, sequenced in a study of cytomegalovirus exposure and HLA in healthy donors. Profiled with immunoSEQ multiplex PCR; TCRdb holds only in-frame clones, not every one. The sample includes fewer than 90,000 clones, approximately 94% seen only once; the top ten take roughly 3.4%. Sequences were obtained from PBMCs. The receptors were gathered from a woman under 30 in good health and CMV-seropositive.

The chain links TRBV19 to TRBJ2-6; the match to TRBD1 covers 7 bases. Losses at the gene ends were 6 bases for V and 2 bases for J; bases not matched to a gene: 7. This CDR3 has 16 amino acids. Germline V gene data show CDR1 as LNHDA and CDR2 as SQIVND (reference sequence). CDR3 protein: CASRVGTVAGANVLTF. In nucleotides, the CDR3 is TGTGCCAGTAGAGTAGGGACAGTGGCTGGGGCCAACGTCCTGACTTTC.

The chain employs TRBV7-9 and TRBJ1-2; a possible D gene is TRBD1 (6 bases). V was pared by 1 base and J by 2 bases, with 8 bases between. CDR3 length: 14 amino acids. Germline V CDR1 and CDR2: SEHNR, FQNEAQ (reference sequence). The CDR3 spells CASSLGTANYGYTF. For the CDR3, the DNA is TGTGCCAGCAGCTTAGGGACAGCCAACTATGGCTACACCTTC.

The chain carries TRBV5-6 and TRBJ1-5; tentative D call: TRBD1 (5 bases). Germline CDR1 and CDR2: SGHDT and YYEEEE. V gave up 3 bases and J gave up 0 bases, with 10 bases separating them. This CDR3 has 15 amino acids. The CDR3 sequence: CASSSRQISNQPQHF. The CDR3 DNA reads as TGTGCCAGCAGCTCGCGACAGATTAGCAATCAGCCCCAGCATTTT.

This chain uses TRBV11-3 with TRBJ2-5, with D maybe TRBD2 (6 bases). The CDR3 covers 15 residues. Per the germline V gene, CDR1 is SGHNT and CDR2 is YENEEA. The V gene lost 2 bases and the J gene lost 2 bases, with 12 bases spanning the gap. CDR3 nucleotide sequence: TGTGCCAGCAGCTTATATTGGGCGGGGCAAGAGACCCAGTACTTC. It is translated as CASSLYWAGQETQYF.

The CDR3 sequence is CASHSDDTNYGYTF. For the CDR3, the DNA is TGTGCCAGTCACAGTGACGACACTAACTATGGCTACACCTTC. The V call is TRBV19, the J call TRBJ1-2; D is unclear. The V and J ends lost 8 bases and 0 bases respectively, with 13 bases between them. Looked up from germline, CDR1 is LNHDA and CDR2 is SQIVND (reference sequence). This CDR3 comprises 14 residues.

V gene TRBV27 combines with J gene TRBJ2-2; 8 nucleotides agree with TRBD1. V lost 4 bases to trimming and J lost 6 bases; unmatched junction nucleotides: 10. The CDR3 is 16 residues long. Germline V CDR1 and CDR2: MNHEY, SMNVEV (reference sequence). The DNA for the CDR3 is TGTGCCAGCAGTTGGACAGGGAAACTGTTGCCCGGGGAGCTGTTTTTT. It specifies CASSWTGKLLPGELFF.

The chain combines TRBV7-2 with TRBJ2-3; 10 nucleotides align to TRBD2. Germline CDR1 and CDR2: SGHTA and FQGNSA. The CDR3 has 17 amino acids. Trimming at V came to 1 base and at J to 4 bases, leaving 8 bases not matched to a gene. The CDR3 sequence is CASSLGSGRAVADTQYF. The CDR3 DNA is TGTGCCAGCAGCTTAGGGAGCGGGAGGGCCGTCGCAGATACGCAGTATTTT.

The chain combines TRBV9 with TRBJ1-4, with 7 bases aligning to TRBD1. The CDR3 length is 15 residues. After removal of 1 base from V and 7 bases from J, the junction contained 7 bases not matched to a gene. The germline CDR1 and CDR2 sequences are SGDLS and YYNGEE. This CDR3 reads CASSVTGVSSEKLFF. CDR3 DNA sequence: TGTGCCAGCAGCGTAACAGGGGTTTCAAGTGAAAAACTGTTTTTT.

The chain joins TRBV11-3 to TRBJ2-1; 8 nucleotides align to TRBD1. Trimming removed 1 base from V and 5 bases from J; junction bases left unmatched: 7. Germline CDR1 is SGHNT and CDR2 is YENEEA. This CDR3 has 16 residues. The CDR3 sequence: CASSLGGPGQDNEQFF. In DNA, the CDR3 is TGTGCCAGCAGCTTAGGCGGCCCGGGACAGGACAATGAGCAGTTCTTC. Variable domain in full (rest from reference TRBV11-3 and TRBJ2-1): EAGVVQSPRYKIIEKKQPVAFWCNPISGHNTLYWYLQNLGQGPELLIRYENEEAVDDSQLPKDRFSAERLKGVDSTLKIQPAELGDSAVYLCASSLGGPGQDNEQFFGPGTRLTVL.

This clone was counted a single time. The gene calls are TRBV10-3 and TRBJ2-2; possible D gene TRBD1, 5 bases. The CDR3 loop spans 16 amino acids. From germline, CDR1 is ENHRY and CDR2 SYGVKD. V lost 2 bases, J lost 3 bases, and 13 bases lay in between. CDR3 residues: CAISERAGLDTGELFF. CDR3 bases: TGTGCCATCAGTGAGCGGGCAGGGTTGGACACCGGGGAGCTGTTTTTT.